A selection of T cell receptor beta chains follows, all from one sample in a study of T cell responses to AZD1222 COVID-19 vaccine. Produced via immunoSEQ multiplex PCR; TCRdb's table is partial and in-frame only. The sample includes 100,000 or so clones, less than 90% seen only once; the top ten take approximately 16%. The sequences come from peripheral blood, collected on day 0 of AZD1222 vaccination. These receptors originate from an adult in good health. The CDR3 runs from the conserved cysteine through the conserved F or W. Fields, in order: V gene, J gene, clone size, CDR3 length, D gene, CDR3 protein, CDR3 DNA. D genes are given only for firm matches. A clone size is listed for some rows: how often the clone was seen (once, few, many), or a class if it is expanded.

V: TRBV4-1; J: TRBJ2-5; size: few; length: 14; D: TRBD1; CDR3: CASSQGDRQETQYF; DNA: TGCGCCAGCAGCCAAGGGGACAGGCAAGAGACCCAGTACTTC
V: TRBV7-2; J: TRBJ1-2; size: .; length: 14; D: TRBD1; CDR3: CASSRGQGVRGYTF; DNA: TGTGCCAGCAGCCGCGGACAGGGTGTACGAGGCTACACCTTC
V: TRBV6-5; J: TRBJ2-2; size: .; length: 14; D: TRBD1; CDR3: CASSTGQSTGELFF; DNA: TGTGCCAGTAGTACGGGACAGAGCACCGGGGAGCTGTTTTTT
V: TRBV6-1; J: TRBJ2-3; size: .; length: 15; D: .; CDR3: CASSEQSLGPDTQYF; DNA: TGTGCCAGCAGTGAGCAGTCGCTGGGTCCCGATACGCAGTATTTT
V: TRBV6-5; J: TRBJ1-2; size: .; length: 14; D: TRBD1; CDR3: CASRRDRGFYGYTF; DNA: TGTGCCAGCAGGAGGGACAGGGGCTTCTATGGCTACACCTTC
V: TRBV5-1; J: TRBJ1-1; size: .; length: 14; D: .; CDR3: CASSLEPGAFEAFF; DNA: TGCGCCAGCAGCTTGGAACCGGGGGCTTTTGAAGCTTTCTTT
V: TRBV5-1; J: TRBJ2-3; size: .; length: 14; D: .; CDR3: CASSLAVSTDTQYF; DNA: TGCGCCAGCAGCTTGGCGGTTAGCACAGATACGCAGTATTTT
V: TRBV10-3; J: TRBJ1-3; size: .; length: 14; D: TRBD1; CDR3: CAITPGQGRNTIYF; DNA: TGTGCCATCACTCCGGGACAGGGACGAAACACCATATATTTT
V: TRBV11-2; J: TRBJ1-2; size: .; length: 13; D: .; CDR3: CASSPMTDYGYTF; DNA: TGTGCCAGCAGCCCTATGACAGACTATGGCTACACCTTC
V: TRBV6-5; J: TRBJ2-1; size: .; length: 13; D: .; CDR3: CASSYSRASEQFF; DNA: TGTGCCAGCAGTTACTCCCGGGCCTCTGAGCAGTTCTTC
V: TRBV28; J: TRBJ1-2; size: .; length: 15; D: .; CDR3: CASETGQPHNYGYTF; DNA: TGTGCCAGTGAAACCGGACAGCCCCATAACTATGGCTACACCTTC
V: TRBV27; J: TRBJ2-1; size: .; length: 18; D: .; CDR3: CASSLSSVAQSSYNEQFF; DNA: TGTGCCAGCAGTTTATCCTCCGTCGCGCAGAGCTCCTACAATGAGCAGTTCTTC
V: TRBV7-8; J: TRBJ2-2; size: once; length: 15; D: .; CDR3: CASSLALGGTGELFF; DNA: TGTGCCAGCAGCTTAGCGTTGGGGGGCACCGGGGAGCTGTTTTTT
V: TRBV3-1/TRBV3-2; J: TRBJ2-3; size: .; length: 15; D: .; CDR3: CASSRGSAGADTQYF; DNA: TGTGCCAGCAGCCGGGGTTCGGCAGGGGCAGATACGCAGTATTTT
V: TRBV4-2; J: TRBJ2-1; size: .; length: 17; D: TRBD1; CDR3: CASSQVTRDRSRNEQFF; DNA: TGTGCCAGCAGCCAAGTAACCCGGGACAGGTCTAGGAATGAGCAGTTCTTC
V: TRBV6-6; J: TRBJ1-4; size: .; length: 14; D: .; CDR3: CATKTELTNEKLFF; DNA: TGTGCCACCAAGACAGAGTTAACTAATGAAAAACTGTTTTTT
V: TRBV29-1; J: TRBJ1-2; size: .; length: 13; D: .; CDR3: CSVYQGGARGYTF; DNA: TGCAGCGTTTATCAGGGCGGAGCGCGAGGCTACACCTTC
V: TRBV10-2; J: TRBJ2-7; size: .; length: 13; D: TRBD1; CDR3: CAALQGVTYEQYF; DNA: TGCGCCGCACTACAGGGGGTAACCTACGAGCAGTACTTC
V: TRBV21-1; J: TRBJ2-3; size: .; length: 17; D: .; CDR3: CASRMGEPDMSTDTQYF; DNA: TGTGCCAGCAGAATGGGGGAACCCGATATGAGCACAGATACGCAGTATTTT
V: TRBV10-3; J: TRBJ2-2; size: .; length: 17; D: TRBD1; CDR3: CAINAAGTGSNTGELFF; DNA: TGTGCCATCAATGCCGCCGGGACAGGGTCGAACACCGGGGAGCTGTTTTTT
V: TRBV5-1; J: TRBJ2-2; size: .; length: 15; D: TRBD2; CDR3: CASSLWQGGTGELFF; DNA: TGCGCCAGCAGCTTGTGGCAGGGAGGGACCGGGGAGCTGTTTTTT
V: TRBV7-9; J: TRBJ2-7; size: .; length: 13; D: .; CDR3: CASSLAHGGEQYF; DNA: TGTGCCAGCAGCTTAGCGCATGGGGGCGAGCAGTACTTC
V: TRBV24-1; J: TRBJ2-6; size: .; length: 17; D: TRBD2; CDR3: CATSDLASGSGANVLTF; DNA: TGTGCCACCAGTGATTTGGCTAGCGGCTCTGGGGCCAACGTCCTGACTTTC
V: TRBV6-1; J: TRBJ1-3; size: .; length: 16; D: .; CDR3: CASSESLVGSGNTIYF; DNA: TGTGCCAGCAGTGAATCGCTCGTCGGCTCTGGAAACACCATATATTTT
V: TRBV6-5; J: TRBJ1-2; size: .; length: 15; D: TRBD1; CDR3: CASTRDRVANYGYTF; DNA: TGTGCCAGCACCAGAGACAGGGTAGCTAACTATGGCTACACCTTC
V: TRBV28; J: TRBJ2-1; size: .; length: 15; D: TRBD2; CDR3: CASSDGGGIYNEQFF; DNA: TGTGCCAGCAGTGATGGGGGGGGGATCTACAATGAGCAGTTCTTC
V: TRBV3-1/TRBV3-2; J: TRBJ2-1; size: .; length: 15; D: TRBD2; CDR3: CASSYRLAGYNEQFF; DNA: TGTGCCAGCAGCTATAGACTAGCGGGTTACAATGAGCAGTTCTTC
V: TRBV2; J: TRBJ1-6; size: .; length: 12; D: .; CDR3: CASRRERSPLHF; DNA: TGTGCCAGCAGGAGAGAGAGATCACCCCTCCACTTT
V: TRBV28; J: TRBJ2-3; size: .; length: 18; D: TRBD2; CDR3: CASSLFLAGGGYTDTQYF; DNA: TGTGCCAGCAGTTTGTTTCTCGCGGGGGGGGGTTACACAGATACGCAGTATTTT
V: TRBV5-1; J: TRBJ2-3; size: .; length: 16; D: .; CDR3: CASSLFVGVNPDTQYF; DNA: TGCGCCAGCAGCTTGTTCGTGGGAGTAAACCCAGATACGCAGTATTTT
V: TRBV5-4; J: TRBJ1-4; size: .; length: 18; D: TRBD1; CDR3: CASSNRGTGLWTNEKLFF; DNA: TGTGCCAGCAGCAACCGGGGGACAGGGCTCTGGACTAATGAAAAACTGTTTTTT
V: TRBV4-2; J: TRBJ1-2; size: .; length: 15; D: .; CDR3: CASSQAGGGSYGYTF; DNA: TGTGCCAGCAGCCAAGCGGGAGGGGGTTCCTATGGCTACACCTTC
V: TRBV11-3; J: TRBJ1-4; size: .; length: 17; D: .; CDR3: CASSLDQGPATNEKLFF; DNA: TGTGCCAGCAGCTTAGACCAGGGGCCCGCAACTAATGAAAAACTGTTTTTT
V: TRBV28; J: TRBJ1-2; size: .; length: 15; D: .; CDR3: CASSFGGNTNYGYTF; DNA: TGTGCCAGCAGTTTTGGGGGGAACACTAACTATGGCTACACCTTC
V: TRBV5-1; J: TRBJ2-7; size: once; length: 14; D: .; CDR3: CASSLVSPGDEQYF; DNA: TGCGCCAGCAGCTTGGTTAGCCCCGGAGACGAGCAGTACTTC
V: TRBV7-9; J: TRBJ2-5; size: .; length: 14; D: TRBD1; CDR3: CASSKGTAQETQYF; DNA: TGTGCCAGCAGCAAAGGGACAGCACAAGAGACCCAGTACTTC
V: TRBV7-9; J: TRBJ1-1; size: .; length: 13; D: .; CDR3: CASSRQANTEAFF; DNA: TGTGCCAGCAGCCGTCAAGCAAACACTGAAGCTTTCTTT
V: TRBV5-6; J: TRBJ2-7; size: .; length: 17; D: TRBD1; CDR3: CASSAYRTGASSYEQYF; DNA: TGTGCCAGCAGCGCCTACCGGACAGGCGCAAGCTCCTACGAGCAGTACTTC
V: TRBV28; J: TRBJ2-7; size: .; length: 12; D: .; CDR3: CASSLALAPQYF; DNA: TGTGCCAGCAGCCTCGCCCTAGCGCCACAGTACTTC
V: TRBV2; J: TRBJ1-2; size: .; length: 14; D: .; CDR3: CASWGPGTNYGYTF; DNA: TGTGCCAGTTGGGGGCCAGGGACTAACTATGGCTACACCTTC
V: TRBV6-6; J: TRBJ1-2; size: .; length: 11; D: .; CDR3: CASSWTHGYTF; DNA: TGTGCCAGCAGTTGGACTCATGGCTACACCTTC
V: TRBV6-1; J: TRBJ1-1; size: .; length: 15; D: .; CDR3: CASSEGAGPNTEAFF; DNA: TGTGCCAGCAGTGAAGGGGCGGGACCAAACACTGAAGCTTTCTTT
V: TRBV9; J: TRBJ2-3; size: .; length: 16; D: .; CDR3: CASSVATGVLVDTQYF; DNA: TGTGCCAGCAGCGTAGCTACGGGGGTGTTAGTGGATACGCAGTATTTT
V: TRBV3-1/TRBV3-2; J: TRBJ2-1; size: .; length: 13; D: .; CDR3: CASSSGEYNEQFF; DNA: TGTGCCAGCAGCTCCGGAGAGTACAATGAGCAGTTCTTC